This TCR beta chain was sequenced during a study of human T cells and chemical hapten exposure. This sample's time point: pre-sensitization, week 0. Treatment specified: therapeutic diphenylcyclopropenone sensitization with weekly scalp DPC. Every patch test was put on after a blood sample was taken. This clonotype has ten or more counts. Its antigen is unknown. Broader study findings: Compared with pre-sensitization or healthy control sets, expanded TCRs clustered more.

Via MiXCR, TCRdb re-called the RACE reads, giving one row per CDR3 protein. The sample records more than 300,000 distinct CDR3 sequences, about 5% being singletons. Trimming took off 0 bases at V and 10 bases at J, with 16 bases between the two ends. Germline V CDR1 and CDR2: KGHSH, LQKENI. CDR3 length: 16 residues. The clonotype originates from a woman between 18 and 29 years old with alopecia areata. Some clones in this sample may be carry-over from other donors' samples. Source: whole blood, taken in connection with sensitization to the hapten diphenylcyclopropenone (DPC). The V and J genes are TRBV18 and TRBJ1-6; perhaps TRBD1 as D (5 bases). This CDR3 is CASSPPSGGQGSPLHF. The CDR3 nucleotides are TGTGCCAGCTCACCACCATCGGGGGGTCAAGGATCACCCCTCCACTTT.